This T cell receptor (beta chain) was profiled in a study of CD8+ T cells in alopecia areata. As to this clone: Its target is not known.

This sample's treatment: oral pan-JAK inhibitor, 5-10 mg twice daily. The sorting of PBMCs gave CD4+ and CD8+ T cells. The ends lost 2 bases at V and 4 bases at J; junction bases unmatched: 7. Germline CDR1 and CDR2: GTSNPN and SVGIG (reference sequence). The CDR3 consists of 15 residues. Points from the study as a whole: Tofacitinib significantly reduced both scalp clonality and expanded CD8+ clones among the top 100.

RNA, once extracted, was reverse transcribed into cDNA for use as the sequencing template. The data were produced by immunoSEQ multiplex PCR, yet TCRdb's version contains in-frame clones alone and is incomplete. Of a few hundred thousand clones in the sample, 35% to 45% were seen once. The specimen was CD4+ T cells sorted from blood, collected at roughly week 30, from a patient treated with tofacitinib. The chain couples TRBV30 to TRBJ2-2; 7 bases are shared with TRBD1. The receptor comes from a human donor with alopecia areata. The CDR3 DNA reads as TGTGCCTGGAGTAAGACAGGGTGGGGCACCGGGGAGCTGTTTTTT. Protein product: CAWSKTGWGTGELFF. The variable domain in full, completed from reference TRBV30 and TRBJ2-2, reads SQTIHQWPATLVQPVGSPLSLECTVEGTSNPNLYWYRQAAGRGLQLLFYSVGIGQISSEVPQNLSASRPQDRQFILSSKKLLLSDSGFYLCAWSKTGWGTGELFFGEGSRLTVL.